These 14 T cell receptor beta chains were all obtained from the same sample, sequenced in a study of CD8 T cells in ankylosing spondylitis. These TCRs are of unknown antigen specificity. One entry per CDR3 protein results from TCRdb running MiXCR on the 5' RACE reads. The sample includes about 420,000 distinct CDR3 sequences, about a fifth of them seen just once. Study-wide findings and caveats: A TCR beta motif made of 7 to 9 highly homologous variants seemed typical of ankylosing spondylitis blood.

The material sequenced was blood, either unsorted or a sorted T cell fraction (not recorded which). The receptor set was obtained from a male donor with ankylosing spondylitis.

This clonotype was seen a handful of times. V usage is TRBV27 and J usage is TRBJ2-2, with D maybe TRBD1 (6 bases). There are 14 residues in the CDR3. Trimming stripped 7 bases from V and 3 bases from J, with 12 bases between. Germline CDR1 reads MNHEY; CDR2 reads SMNVEV (reference sequence). Here the CDR3 DNA reads TGTGCCAGCACCTGGGACACCTACACCGGGGAGCTGTTTTTT. It codes for CASTWDTYTGELFF.

The chain combines TRBV6-2 or TRBV6-3 with TRBJ2-1, with D possibly TRBD2 on 6 matching bases. From germline, CDR1 is MNHEY and CDR2 SVGEGT. V was shortened by 5 bases and J by 5 bases, with 16 bases between the two germline ends. There are 15 residues in the CDR3. The CDR3 DNA follows: TGTGCCAGCAGTACCCTAGCGCTCATAAACAATGAGCAGTTCTTC. Protein product: CASSTLALINNEQFF.

This chain uses TRBV5-1 with TRBJ2-1, with 10 bases fitting TRBD2. The germline V gene encodes CDR1 SGHRS and CDR2 YFSETQ. CDR3 length equals 16 residues. V was pared by 0 bases and J by 4 bases, with 4 bases of the junction left unmatched. The CDR3 bases are TGCGCCAGCAGCTTGGGTATAGCGGGAGGATACAATGAGCAGTTCTTC. It encodes CASSLGIAGGYNEQFF.

The J gene is TRBJ2-1, the V gene TRBV9; D may be TRBD2 (7 bases). CDR1 and CDR2 (germline): SGDLS, YYNGEE. CDR3 length equals 14 residues. The V end lost 7 bases, the J end lost 10 bases, and 21 bases lay between the germline ends. This chain's CDR3 is CASGGGEGDSEQFF. In DNA, the CDR3 is TGTGCCAGCGGAGGGGGGGAGGGCGATTCGGAGCAGTTCTTC.

The chain employs TRBV11-2 and TRBJ2-2, with 7 positions matching TRBD1. The CDR3 runs 14 residues. CDR1 and CDR2 from the germline V gene are SGHAT and FQNNGV. The junction had 7 bases not matched to a gene; V was cut back by 5 bases and J by 7 bases. CDR3 nucleotides: TGTGCCAGCAGCCCAGGACAGGTTGGCGGGGAGCTGTTTTTT. This codes for CASSPGQVGGELFF.

This CDR3 is CAITTSGDTQYF. As DNA, the CDR3 is TGTGCCATCACGACTAGCGGAGATACGCAGTATTTT. The gene calls are TRBV10-3 and TRBJ2-3; 9 nucleotides line up with TRBD2. The J segment lost 5 bases and the V segment lost 7 bases, leaving 1 base of the junction unmatched. Per germline, CDR1 ENHRY and CDR2 SYGVKD. The CDR3 loop spans 12 amino acids.

This clonotype was detected a few times. This chain links TRBV6-1 with TRBJ2-1, with 8 bases aligning to TRBD1. The CDR3 loop spans 14 amino acids. V shed 6 bases, J shed 10 bases, and the junction held 11 bases outside the gene matches. Per the germline V gene, CDR1 is MNHNS and CDR2 is SASEGT. The CDR3 nucleotides are TGTGCCAGCAGCCGGGGACAGGTGTTCTCGGAGCAGTTCTTC. It encodes CASSRGQVFSEQFF.

In this sample, this clonotype turned up many times. The CDR3 DNA sequence: TGCAGCGTTGACCCCCTGGGGCTAGCGGGCTCCTACAATGAGCAGTTCTTC. This translates into CSVDPLGLAGSYNEQFF. V gene TRBV29-1 combines with J gene TRBJ2-1; 8 nucleotides agree with TRBD2. Germline lookup yields CDR1 SQVTM and CDR2 ANQGSEA. The length of the CDR3 is 17 residues. V was clipped by 3 bases and J by 0 bases; unmatched bases: 10.

This clonotype has at least ten counts. CDR3 protein: CSVAQGSSDTQYF. CDR3 DNA sequence: TGCAGCGTTGCGCAGGGGAGTTCGGATACGCAGTATTTT. The genes are TRBV29-1 and TRBJ2-3; perhaps TRBD1 as D (6 bases). Germline V gene lookup returns CDR1 SQVTM and CDR2 ANQGSEA. V lost 4 bases to trimming and J lost 6 bases, with 14 bases between them. The CDR3 sequence is 13 residues long.

This clonotype was seen a handful of times. This chain uses TRBV6-5 with TRBJ2-1; TRBD2 matches 8 bases. This CDR3 spans 12 amino acids. Germline V gives CDR1 MNHEY, CDR2 SVGAGI. The V and J ends lost 6 bases and 8 bases, in that order; junction bases with no gene match: 3. CDR3 in DNA: TGTGCCAGCAGCAGGGGACTAGATGAGCAGTTCTTC. Its translation is CASSRGLDEQFF.

The chain links TRBV7-3 to TRBJ2-2; 12 nucleotides agree with TRBD2. This CDR3 spans 17 amino acids. Germline assignment: CDR1 SGHTA and CDR2 FQGTGA. J lost 4 bases, V lost 3 bases, and 6 bases had no gene match. The CDR3 coding sequence is TGTGCCAGCAGCTTGGCTAGCGGGAGGGCCCGCACCGGGGAGCTGTTTTTT. It yields the protein CASSLASGRARTGELFF.

This clonotype has only a few counts. The chain has TRBV12-3 or TRBV12-4 and TRBJ2-2, with 11 bases identical to TRBD2. The CDR3 has 19 amino acids. V gave up 4 bases and J gave up 4 bases; unmatched junction bases: 14. This CDR3 reads CASSSQYGSGRASTGELFF. In DNA, the CDR3 is TGTGCCAGCAGTTCCCAATATGGTAGCGGGAGGGCTAGCACCGGGGAGCTGTTTTTT.

This chain connects TRBV29-1 to TRBJ2-7, with TRBD2 matching over 8 bases. Per germline, CDR1 SQVTM and CDR2 ANQGSEA. This CDR3 has 11 amino acids. J lost 3 bases, V lost 5 bases, and 0 bases had no gene match. The CDR3 reads CSVLAGYEQYF. CDR3 bases: TGCAGCGTTCTAGCGGGCTACGAGCAGTACTTC.

This clonotype was observed a handful of times. The V gene is TRBV11-1, the J gene TRBJ2-5; D not certain. The V end lost 1 base, the J end lost 3 bases, and 9 bases lay between the germline ends. The germline V gene encodes CDR1 SGHAT and CDR2 FQDESV (reference sequence). This CDR3 spans 14 amino acids. The CDR3 sequence: CASSLDSWEETQYF. As DNA, the CDR3 is TGTGCCAGCAGCTTAGATAGCTGGGAAGAGACCCAGTACTTC.